The rows below give T cell receptor beta chains drawn from one sample of a study of cytomegalovirus exposure and HLA in healthy donors. Only in-frame clones appear in the TCRdb table, and some are missing; sequencing was by immunoSEQ multiplex PCR. The repertoire holds about 130,000 clones, with around four fifths as singletons. The source material was PBMCs. These receptors all stem from a man aged 25 to 45 in good health and CMV-seropositive. CDR3s include the opening cysteine and the closing phenylalanine or tryptophan. A row's size may be missing; if present it is once, few, many or a size class.

clone size: NA; V gene: TRBV6-5; CDR3 protein: CASSYSQGTYEQYF
clone size: NA; V gene: TRBV4-3; CDR3 protein: CASSQDGGRDYEQYF
clone size: NA; V gene: TRBV4-3; CDR3 protein: CASSFSSDAYEQYF
clone size: NA; V gene: TRBV2; CDR3 protein: CASTRGAAGELFF
clone size: few; V gene: TRBV6-5; CDR3 protein: CASSYGLAGVYEQYF
clone size: NA; V gene: TRBV28; CDR3 protein: CASSDRGDAETQYF
clone size: few; V gene: TRBV6-5; CDR3 protein: CASSYRDRSTDTQYF
clone size: NA; V gene: TRBV4-1; CDR3 protein: CASSQDVGLLTDTQYF
clone size: NA; V gene: TRBV7-9; CDR3 protein: CASSLALGGGYGYTF
clone size: NA; V gene: TRBV6-1; CDR3 protein: CASSGLVADTQYF
clone size: few; V gene: TRBV4-3; CDR3 protein: CASSQDRVDYQPQHF
clone size: NA; V gene: TRBV12-5; CDR3 protein: CASGHGGGDTQYF
clone size: NA; V gene: TRBV6-1; CDR3 protein: CASREGLAGAHEQYF
clone size: NA; V gene: TRBV4-2; CDR3 protein: CASSQATGLVNYEQYF
clone size: once; V gene: TRBV6-4; CDR3 protein: CASRKTGDNEQFF
clone size: NA; V gene: TRBV5-5; CDR3 protein: CASSLVAAGNTIYF
clone size: once; V gene: TRBV6-5; CDR3 protein: CASRKQGQTNIQYF
clone size: once; V gene: TRBV10-1; CDR3 protein: CASSGQVLGELFF
clone size: NA; V gene: TRBV29-1; CDR3 protein: CSVDVTHRTEAFF
clone size: NA; V gene: TRBV27; CDR3 protein: CASSAWALFDEQFF
clone size: NA; V gene: TRBV5-4; CDR3 protein: CASSFWTSGTQYF
clone size: NA; V gene: TRBV5-4; CDR3 protein: CASSPSPSPEQYF
clone size: NA; V gene: TRBV27; CDR3 protein: CASSFLPRVMDEQFF
clone size: NA; V gene: TRBV18; CDR3 protein: CASSETGRKVYEQYF
clone size: NA; V gene: TRBV28; CDR3 protein: CASSLTGGAKAFF
clone size: NA; V gene: TRBV2; CDR3 protein: CATSPTGNTEAFF
clone size: NA; V gene: TRBV9; CDR3 protein: CASKESGQSTDTQYF
clone size: NA; V gene: TRBV28; CDR3 protein: CASSFPGADTQYF
clone size: once; V gene: TRBV15; CDR3 protein: CATSRDLSSYNEQFF
clone size: NA; V gene: TRBV30; CDR3 protein: CAWRVRGGIGNTIYF
clone size: NA; V gene: TRBV19; CDR3 protein: CASSMQSVNYGYTF
clone size: NA; V gene: TRBV7-8; CDR3 protein: CASSLALGDYEQYF
clone size: NA; V gene: TRBV2; CDR3 protein: CASPSGSSTDTQYF
clone size: NA; V gene: TRBV2; CDR3 protein: CASSEDSGQPQHF
clone size: few; V gene: TRBV6-5; CDR3 protein: CASSSHRIGVPNTIYF
clone size: NA; V gene: TRBV9; CDR3 protein: CASSSGLADQETQYF
clone size: once; V gene: TRBV27; CDR3 protein: CASRRPGGNYGYTF
clone size: NA; V gene: TRBV9; CDR3 protein: CASSPTGQVNTEAFF
clone size: NA; V gene: TRBV28; CDR3 protein: CASARTAYEQYF
clone size: NA; V gene: TRBV11-2; CDR3 protein: CASSLFGGSSYNEQFF
clone size: once; V gene: TRBV30; CDR3 protein: CAWSGGGSRSSYEQYF
clone size: NA; V gene: TRBV9; CDR3 protein: CASSVGGRAKETQYF
clone size: NA; V gene: TRBV13; CDR3 protein: CASSTTAYEQYF
clone size: NA; V gene: TRBV7-8; CDR3 protein: CASSPLRRGTGDNTEAFF
clone size: NA; V gene: TRBV5-4; CDR3 protein: CASSLAQGREMYEQYF
clone size: NA; V gene: TRBV27; CDR3 protein: CASSLHWGRAYEQYF
clone size: NA; V gene: TRBV21-1; CDR3 protein: CASSSTDQGLLEANYGYTF
clone size: NA; V gene: TRBV6-1; CDR3 protein: CASSGPSGDEQFF
clone size: NA; V gene: TRBV27; CDR3 protein: CASKGVGVNNYGYTF